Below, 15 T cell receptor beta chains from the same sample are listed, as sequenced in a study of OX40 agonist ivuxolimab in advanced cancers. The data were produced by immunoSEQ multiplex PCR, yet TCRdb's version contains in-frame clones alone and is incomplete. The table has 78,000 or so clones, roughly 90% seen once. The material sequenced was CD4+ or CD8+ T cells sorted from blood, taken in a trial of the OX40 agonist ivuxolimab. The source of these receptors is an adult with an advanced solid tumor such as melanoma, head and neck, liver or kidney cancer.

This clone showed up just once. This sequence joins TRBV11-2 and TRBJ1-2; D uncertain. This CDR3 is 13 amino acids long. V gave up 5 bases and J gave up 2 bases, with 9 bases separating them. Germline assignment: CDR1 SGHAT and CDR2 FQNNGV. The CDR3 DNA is TGTGCCAGCAGCCCCCAACCCAACTATGGCTACACCTTC. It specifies CASSPQPNYGYTF.

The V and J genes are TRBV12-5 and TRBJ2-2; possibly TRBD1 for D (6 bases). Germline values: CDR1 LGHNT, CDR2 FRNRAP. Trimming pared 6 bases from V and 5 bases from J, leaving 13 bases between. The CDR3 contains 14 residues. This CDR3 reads CASGLNTGTGELFF. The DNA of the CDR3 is TGTGCTAGTGGCCTAAACACAGGGACCGGGGAGCTGTTTTTT.

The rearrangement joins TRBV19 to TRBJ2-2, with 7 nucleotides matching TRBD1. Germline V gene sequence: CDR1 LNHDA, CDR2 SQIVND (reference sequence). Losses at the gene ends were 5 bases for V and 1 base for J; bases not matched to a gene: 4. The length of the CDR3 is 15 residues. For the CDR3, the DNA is TGTGCCAGTAGTGCGCGACAGGGGAACACCGGGGAGCTGTTTTTT. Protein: CASSARQGNTGELFF.

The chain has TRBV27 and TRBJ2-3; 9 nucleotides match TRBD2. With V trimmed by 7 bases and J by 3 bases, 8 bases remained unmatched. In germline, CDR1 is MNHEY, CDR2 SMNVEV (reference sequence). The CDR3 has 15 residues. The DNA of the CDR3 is TGTGCCAGCAATCGCCTAGCGGGGAGAACAGATACGCAGTATTTT. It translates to CASNRLAGRTDTQYF.

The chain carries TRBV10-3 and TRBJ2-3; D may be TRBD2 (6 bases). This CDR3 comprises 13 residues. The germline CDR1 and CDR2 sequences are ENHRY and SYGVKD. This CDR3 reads CAYSGVSGDTQYF. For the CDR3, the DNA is TGTGCATACTCGGGGGTCTCCGGCGATACGCAGTATTTT.

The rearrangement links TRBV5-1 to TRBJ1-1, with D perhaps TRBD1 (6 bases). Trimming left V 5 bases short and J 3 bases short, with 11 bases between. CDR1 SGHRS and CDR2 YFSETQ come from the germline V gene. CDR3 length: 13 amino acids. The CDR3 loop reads CASRGTGYTEAFF. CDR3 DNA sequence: TGCGCCAGCAGGGGAACAGGGTACACTGAAGCTTTCTTT. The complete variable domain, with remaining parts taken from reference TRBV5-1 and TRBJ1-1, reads KAGVTQTPRYLIKTRGQQVTLSCSPISGHRSVSWYQQTPGQGLQFLFEYFSETQRNKGNFPGRFSGRQFSNSRSEMNVSTLELGDSALYLCASRGTGYTEAFFGQGTRLTVV.

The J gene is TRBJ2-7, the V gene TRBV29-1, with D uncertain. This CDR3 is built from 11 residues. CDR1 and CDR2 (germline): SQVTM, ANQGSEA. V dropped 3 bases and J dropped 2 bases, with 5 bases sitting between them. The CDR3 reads CSVEATYEQYF. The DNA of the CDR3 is TGCAGCGTTGAGGCCACCTACGAGCAGTACTTC.

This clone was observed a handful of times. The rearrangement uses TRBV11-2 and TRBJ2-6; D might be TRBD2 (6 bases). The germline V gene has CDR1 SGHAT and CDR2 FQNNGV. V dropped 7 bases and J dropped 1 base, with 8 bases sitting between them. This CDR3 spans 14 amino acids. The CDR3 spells CASTRGSGANVLTF. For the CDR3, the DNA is TGTGCCAGCACCCGGGGGTCTGGGGCCAACGTCCTGACTTTC. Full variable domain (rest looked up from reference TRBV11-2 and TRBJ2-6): EAGVAQSPRYKIIEKRQSVAFWCNPISGHATLYWYQQILGQGPKLLIQFQNNGVVDDSQLPKDRFSAERLKGVDSTLKIQPAKLEDSAVYLCASTRGSGANVLTFGAGSRLTVL.

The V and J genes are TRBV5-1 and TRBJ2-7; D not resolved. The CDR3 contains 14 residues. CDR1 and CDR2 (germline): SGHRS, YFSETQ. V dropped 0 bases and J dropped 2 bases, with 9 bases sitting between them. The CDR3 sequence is CASSLDVGPYEQYF. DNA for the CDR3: TGCGCCAGCAGCTTGGACGTTGGGCCCTACGAGCAGTACTTC. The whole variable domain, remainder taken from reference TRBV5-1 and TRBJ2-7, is KAGVTQTPRYLIKTRGQQVTLSCSPISGHRSVSWYQQTPGQGLQFLFEYFSETQRNKGNFPGRFSGRQFSNSRSEMNVSTLELGDSALYLCASSLDVGPYEQYFGPGTRLTVT.

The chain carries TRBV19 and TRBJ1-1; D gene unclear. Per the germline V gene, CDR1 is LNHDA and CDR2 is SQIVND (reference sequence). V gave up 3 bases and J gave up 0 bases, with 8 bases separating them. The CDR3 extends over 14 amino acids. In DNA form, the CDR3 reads TGTGCCAGTAGTATTTTTGGGGTGAACACTGAAGCTTTCTTT. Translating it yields CASSIFGVNTEAFF.

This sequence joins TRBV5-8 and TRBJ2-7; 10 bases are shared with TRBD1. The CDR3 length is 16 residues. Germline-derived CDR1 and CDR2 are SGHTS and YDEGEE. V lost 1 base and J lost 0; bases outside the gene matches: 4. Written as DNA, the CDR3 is TGTGCCAGCAGCTTGAGGACAGGGGGGGGCTCCTACGAGCAGTACTTC. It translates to CASSLRTGGGSYEQYF.

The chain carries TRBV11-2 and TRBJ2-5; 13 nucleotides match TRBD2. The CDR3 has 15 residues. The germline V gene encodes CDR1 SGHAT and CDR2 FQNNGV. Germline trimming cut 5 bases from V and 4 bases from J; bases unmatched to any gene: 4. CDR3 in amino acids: CASSPTSGGGETQYF. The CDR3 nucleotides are TGTGCCAGCAGCCCCACTAGCGGGGGGGGAGAGACCCAGTACTTC.

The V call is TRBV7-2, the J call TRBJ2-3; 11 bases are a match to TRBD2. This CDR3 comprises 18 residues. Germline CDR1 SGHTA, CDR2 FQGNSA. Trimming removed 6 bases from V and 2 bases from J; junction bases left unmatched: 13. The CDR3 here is CASRAPGLADLYTDTQYF. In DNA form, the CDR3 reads TGTGCCAGCAGAGCGCCGGGACTAGCGGATCTCTACACAGATACGCAGTATTTT. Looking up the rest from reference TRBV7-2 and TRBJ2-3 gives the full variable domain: GAGVSQSPSNKVTEKGKDVELRCDPISGHTALYWYRQSLGQGLEFLIYFQGNSAPDKSGLPSDRFSAERTGGSVSTLTIQRTQQEDSAVYLCASRAPGLADLYTDTQYFGPGTRLTVL.

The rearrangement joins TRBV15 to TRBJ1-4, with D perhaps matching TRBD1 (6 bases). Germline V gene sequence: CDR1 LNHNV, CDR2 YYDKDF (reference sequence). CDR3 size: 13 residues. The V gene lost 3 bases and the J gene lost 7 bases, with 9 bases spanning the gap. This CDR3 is CATSSEGVEKLFF. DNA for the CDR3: TGTGCCACCAGCAGCGAGGGGGTTGAAAAACTGTTTTTT.

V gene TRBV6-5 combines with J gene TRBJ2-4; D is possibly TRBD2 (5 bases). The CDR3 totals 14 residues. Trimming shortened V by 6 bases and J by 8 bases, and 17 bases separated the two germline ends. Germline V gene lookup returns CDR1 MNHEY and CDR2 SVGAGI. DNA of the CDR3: TGTGCCAGCAGAAGAGCGTTAACCGGGGACATTCAGTACTTC. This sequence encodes CASRRALTGDIQYF.